This TCR beta chain was captured in a study of blood T cell repertoires in COVID-19. Study-wide background: Acute and convalescent COVID-19 specimens originated in the United States, Italy and Spain. T cells, B-cell-depleted T cells, or PBMCs provided the cDNA or gDNA that served as material.

In the original workflow: The assay estimated nucleated cells by amplifying reference gene primers. The method was immunoSEQ multiplex PCR; TCRdb's version includes in-frame clones alone and lacks a portion of them. V, J and clone size reflect that table, while D and trimming were determined from the DNA. Of roughly 180,000 clones listed, approximately 86% are singletons. The sequenced sample consisted of peripheral blood. This clonotype originated in a man between 60 and 75 years old with acute or convalescent COVID-19.

In DNA form, the CDR3 reads TGTGCCAGCAGCGTAGAGGGGATTGAAACTGGAAACACCATATATTTT. Protein sequence: CASSVEGIETGNTIYF. The chain has TRBV9 and TRBJ1-3, with a possible D match to TRBD1 (5 bases). The CDR3 has 16 amino acids. Per germline, CDR1 SGDLS and CDR2 YYNGEE. The germline V and J ends were trimmed by 0 bases and 2 bases, with 12 bases remaining between them.